These 2 T cell receptor beta chains originate from one sample sequenced in a study of radiotherapy plus CTLA-4 blockade in lung cancer. Only in-frame clones appear in the TCRdb table, and some are missing; sequencing was by immunoSEQ multiplex PCR. The sample has tens of thousands of clones; 77% are singletons. The starting material was peripheral blood, obtained from a patient treated with radiotherapy plus ipilimumab. Every receptor here comes from a human donor with non-small cell lung cancer that progressed on radiotherapy plus ipilimumab.

The chain couples TRBV2 to TRBJ1-1; the D is unclear. The CDR3 is 13 amino acids. CDR1 is SNHLY, CDR2 FYNNEI, per germline. V lost 6 bases to trimming and J lost 2 bases, with 10 bases between them. The CDR3 nucleotides read TGTGCCAGCAGACTGACACGAAACACTGAAGCTTTCTTT. This encodes CASRLTRNTEAFF. Together with reference TRBV2 and TRBJ1-1, the CDR3 gives the full variable domain: EPEVTQTPSHQVTQMGQEVILRCVPISNHLYFYWYRQILGQKVEFLVSFYNNEISEKSEIFDDQFSVERPDGSNFTLKIRSTKLEDSAMYFCASRLTRNTEAFFGQGTRLTVV.

The chain couples TRBV5-8 to TRBJ1-1, with TRBD1 identical over 8 bases. The CDR3 has 14 residues. Germline trimming cut 2 bases from V and 4 bases from J; bases unmatched to any gene: 4. Germline CDR1 reads SGHTS; CDR2 reads YDEGEE. The CDR3 coding sequence is TGTGCCAGCAGCTTAACCAGGGGGCTCACTGAAGCTTTCTTT. This encodes CASSLTRGLTEAFF.